The next 22 T cell receptor beta chains were all read from a single sample in a study of long-term antiretroviral therapy in people with HIV. Investigators performed immunoSEQ version v3.0 at survey level. Profiling relied on immunoSEQ multiplex PCR, and the TCRdb table lists in-frame clones only, not all of them. The sample lists roughly 34,000 clones, around 79% occurring once. The starting material was unsorted PBMCs, obtained 1.9 years after starting antiretroviral therapy. These TCRs come from a man aged 18 to 29 with HIV.

V and J are TRBV29-1 and TRBJ1-2, with TRBD1 matching 8 bases. Germline V gene data show CDR1 as SQVTM and CDR2 as ANQGSEA. The CDR3 spans 18 residues. V dropped 5 bases and J dropped 0; count of bases not matched to a gene: 17. CDR3 bases: TGCAGCGTTATAGACTACTCCGGACAGGGCCGCCCTAACTATGGCTACACCTTC. The encoded protein is CSVIDYSGQGRPNYGYTF.

The DNA of the CDR3 is TGCGCCAGCAGCCAAGCAGGGCACGAGCAGTACTTC. This translates into CASSQAGHEQYF. The V call is TRBV4-1, the J call TRBJ2-7, with D tentatively TRBD1 (5 bases). The germline V gene encodes CDR1 MGHRA and CDR2 YSYEKL. V was cut by 1 base and J by 5 bases, with 6 bases left in between. The length of the CDR3 is 12 residues.

The J gene is TRBJ1-5, the V gene TRBV7-9, with TRBD1 as a possible D gene (6 bases). V lost 5 bases and J lost 1, with 12 bases in between. Germline CDR1 is SEHNR and CDR2 is FQNEAQ (reference sequence). This CDR3 comprises 15 residues. CDR3 DNA sequence: TGTGCCAGCAGCCCCAGGGGAGGGAGCAATCAGCCCCAGCATTTT. Its translation is CASSPRGGSNQPQHF.

V usage is TRBV28 and J usage is TRBJ1-1, with TRBD1 matching over 7 bases. CDR3 length: 13 residues. Germline values: CDR1 MDHEN, CDR2 SYDVKM. Trimming removed 5 bases from V and 7 bases from J; junction bases left unmatched: 7. In DNA form, the CDR3 reads TGTGCCAGCAGTCGACCGGGACAGCGTGAAGCTTTCTTT. Residues: CASSRPGQREAFF.

This clone came up once. The rearrangement uses TRBV4-1 and TRBJ2-1; no definite D call. The CDR3 contains 16 residues. Germline V lookup: CDR1 MGHRA, CDR2 YSYEKL. The V and J ends lost 4 bases and 0 bases respectively, with 13 bases between them. The CDR3 DNA reads as TGCGCCAGCAGCCGCCTTATGGGATACTCCTACAATGAGCAGTTCTTC. Translation: CASSRLMGYSYNEQFF.

In DNA form, the CDR3 reads TGCAGCGTGGTCCCATCGGACGGACGAGGCACCTACGAGCAGTACTTC. Its translation: CSVVPSDGRGTYEQYF. This sequence joins TRBV29-1 and TRBJ2-7; no clear D. V lost 6 bases to trimming and J lost 2 bases, with 23 bases between them. Germline-derived CDR1 and CDR2 are SQVTM and ANQGSEA. The CDR3 is 16 residues long.

The rearrangement links TRBV5-1 to TRBJ2-2; 7 bases align to TRBD1. CDR1 is SGHRS, CDR2 YFSETQ, per germline. CDR3 length: 16 amino acids. V dropped 2 bases and J dropped 6; count of bases not matched to a gene: 10. The CDR3 here is CASSFSPDRVAGELFF. For the CDR3, the DNA is TGCGCCAGCAGCTTCTCCCCAGACAGGGTAGCCGGGGAGCTGTTTTTT. The entire variable domain, with the rest obtained from reference TRBV5-1 and TRBJ2-2, is as follows: KAGVTQTPRYLIKTRGQQVTLSCSPISGHRSVSWYQQTPGQGLQFLFEYFSETQRNKGNFPGRFSGRQFSNSRSEMNVSTLELGDSALYLCASSFSPDRVAGELFFGEGSRLTVL.

This chain uses TRBV9 with TRBJ2-5, with 7 bases fitting TRBD1. The J call may be in error: the DNA end matches TRBJ2-7 better. The CDR3 has 13 residues. Germline CDR1 is SGDLS and CDR2 is YYNGEE. DNA of the CDR3: TGTGCCAGCAGCATGGGACAGAGCTACGAGCAGTACTTC. Its translation: CASSMGQSYEQYF.

The chain is built from TRBV10-1 and TRBJ1-5; D perhaps matches TRBD1 (5 bases). V lost 5 bases and J lost 7, with 12 bases in between. Germline assignment: CDR1 WNHNN and CDR2 SYGVQD (reference sequence). The CDR3 extends over 13 amino acids. This chain's CDR3 is CASSRGYGQPQHF. DNA of the CDR3: TGCGCCAGCAGTAGGGGATACGGCCAGCCCCAGCATTTT.

This clone showed up just a few times. Sequence at one end of the junction differs from germline and may be a read error. This chain uses TRBV7-7 with TRBJ1-1; D remains ambiguous. CDR3 length: 13 residues. Germline CDR1 is SSHAT and CDR2 is FNYEAQ (reference sequence). The CDR3 nucleotides read TGTGCTAGCAGCTCGACGTTGGGGACTGAAGCTTTCTTT. Its translation: CASSSTLGTEAFF.

The J gene is TRBJ1-5, the V gene TRBV5-6; D is unclear. Trimming took off 4 bases at V and 3 bases at J, with 17 bases between the two ends. CDR1 is SGHDT and CDR2 is YYEEEE in the germline V gene. The CDR3 has 16 amino acids. The DNA of the CDR3 is TGTGCCAGCAGCACACGCTCAGGCAGCATCAATCAGCCCCAGCATTTT. It translates to CASSTRSGSINQPQHF.

The J gene is TRBJ2-2, the V gene TRBV7-6; TRBD1 matches at 7 bases. CDR3 size: 13 residues. Germline-derived CDR1 and CDR2 are SGHVS and FNYEAQ. The trim removed 6 bases at V and 6 bases at J, leaving 4 bases unmatched. The CDR3 nucleotides read TGTGCCAGCAGGTTAAGGGGGCCCGGGGAGCTGTTTTTT. Its translation is CASRLRGPGELFF.

This sequence joins TRBV6-1 and TRBJ1-2; no definite D call. Germline CDR1 and CDR2: MNHNS and SASEGT. The germline V and J ends were trimmed by 2 bases and 0 bases, with 13 bases remaining between them. The CDR3 consists of 16 residues. The CDR3 region has the DNA TGTGCCAGCAGTGAACTATCCCGAGGAGCTAACTATGGCTACACCTTC. Residues: CASSELSRGANYGYTF.

The chain links TRBV28 to TRBJ2-3, with D maybe TRBD2 (7 bases). Deletions cut 3 bases from V and 4 bases from J, with 17 bases between. Germline loops: CDR1 MDHEN, CDR2 SYDVKM. The CDR3 totals 16 residues. CDR3 sequence reads: CASSLGGQGRADTQYF. CDR3 in DNA: TGTGCCAGCAGTTTGGGGGGCCAGGGGAGGGCAGATACGCAGTATTTT.

The chain carries TRBV28 and TRBJ2-2, with 7 bases lining up with TRBD1. The trim removed 0 bases at V and 10 bases at J, leaving 8 bases unmatched. Germline V CDR1 and CDR2: MDHEN, SYDVKM. CDR3 length: 15 amino acids. CDR3 protein: CASSLWTGYNVELFF. The CDR3 nucleotides are TGTGCCAGCAGTTTATGGACAGGGTATAACGTGGAGCTGTTTTTT.

The rearrangement uses TRBV28 and TRBJ1-1; D is possibly TRBD1 (5 bases). This CDR3 comprises 13 residues. V gave up 7 bases and J gave up 0 bases, with 9 bases separating them. Germline V gene lookup returns CDR1 MDHEN and CDR2 SYDVKM. The CDR3 loop reads CASKGDLNTEAFF. In DNA form, the CDR3 reads TGTGCCAGCAAAGGGGACTTGAACACTGAAGCTTTCTTT.

The chain is built from TRBV7-8 and TRBJ1-5; 12 nucleotides agree with TRBD1. The junction had 14 bases not matched to a gene; V was cut back by 5 bases and J by 0 bases. Germline V gene sequence: CDR1 SGHVS, CDR2 FQNEAQ. CDR3 size: 20 residues. The CDR3 DNA reads as TGTGCCAGCAGCCCAGACGTCGGGACAGGGGGCGAGGGTAGCAATCAGCCCCAGCATTTT. Amino acids: CASSPDVGTGGEGSNQPQHF.

The gene calls are TRBV7-2 and TRBJ1-3; D gene unclear. With 1 base removed from V and 0 bases from J, the gap between germline ends came to 16 bases. This CDR3 has 18 amino acids. CDR1 SGHTA and CDR2 FQGNSA come from the germline V gene. The CDR3 is CASSLEFGGPSSGNTIYF. For the CDR3, the DNA is TGTGCCAGCAGCTTAGAGTTTGGAGGGCCGAGCTCTGGAAACACCATATATTTT.

The chain combines TRBV5-1 with TRBJ2-1, with 8 positions matching TRBD1. Germline values: CDR1 SGHRS, CDR2 YFSETQ. The CDR3 covers 17 residues. V lost 0 bases, J lost 1 base, and 6 bases stayed unmatched. CDR3: CASSLGSTGVSYNEQFF. For the CDR3, the DNA is TGCGCCAGCAGCTTGGGTTCGACAGGGGTTTCCTACAATGAGCAGTTCTTC.

The chain joins TRBV30 to TRBJ1-2; TRBD1 is a possible D gene (6 bases). Trimming removed 7 bases from V and 4 bases from J, with 22 bases in between. CDR3 length equals 15 residues. Germline V gene lookup returns CDR1 GTSNPN and CDR2 SVGIG (reference sequence). Here the CDR3 reads CASEIPGHRSYGYTF. CDR3 in DNA: TGTGCCTCCGAAATACCGGGACATAGGTCCTATGGCTACACCTTC.

CDR3 residues: CASRYHSGELFF. The CDR3 DNA is TGTGCCAGCCGGTACCACAGCGGGGAGCTGTTTTTT. V is TRBV27 and J is TRBJ2-2; D remains unclear. Trimming removed 8 bases at V and 7 bases at J, with 11 bases between. The CDR3 covers 12 residues. Looked up from germline, CDR1 is MNHEY and CDR2 is SMNVEV (reference sequence).

For the CDR3, the DNA is TGCGCCAGCAGCCACACAAGGGGGAACACTGAAGCTTTCTTT. This codes for CASSHTRGNTEAFF. The V and J genes are TRBV5-1 and TRBJ1-1; the D gene is possibly TRBD1 (5 bases). The CDR3 loop spans 14 amino acids. V lost 4 bases, J lost 1 base, and 11 bases lay in between. CDR1 and CDR2 (germline): SGHRS, YFSETQ.